The clone carrying this T cell receptor beta chain is labeled as large. Its antigen remains unknown. Thyroid surgery had not been preceded by any treatment in any patient. This sample was included in a study of metastatic and nonmetastatic thyroid tumors. On the study more broadly: Repertoire data that came from the blood and tumor or nodule tissue of malignant and benign thyroid patients were compared.

As handled by the study authors: Differences in CDR3 between clinicopathological groups were drawn on to build a classifier intended to discriminate distant-metastatic papillary thyroid cancer patients. TCRdb re-analyzed the PCR reads using MiXCR. In this record, the V and J calls reflect TCRdb's handling and not the investigators' own analysis. In the table there are over 20,000 clones, around 25% of which are singletons. CDR1 and CDR2 from the germline V gene are MNHEY and SMNVEV (reference sequence). The CDR3 length is 15 residues. The V and J ends lost 2 bases and 1 base, in that order; junction bases with no gene match: 2. Study-wide points: Reported TCR beta diversity, measured in blood and tumor, was significantly higher for malignant thyroid tumors than for benign nodules.

Sample: tumor tissue. The chain combines TRBV27 with TRBJ1-1; 9 bases fit TRBD1. The TCR sequence derives from a male donor with papillary thyroid cancer or a benign thyroid nodule (not recorded which). Some clones in this sample may be carry-over from other donors' samples. CDR3: CASSLPGQGNTEAFF. In DNA form, the CDR3 reads TGTGCCAGCAGTTTACCGGGACAGGGGAACACTGAAGCTTTCTTT.